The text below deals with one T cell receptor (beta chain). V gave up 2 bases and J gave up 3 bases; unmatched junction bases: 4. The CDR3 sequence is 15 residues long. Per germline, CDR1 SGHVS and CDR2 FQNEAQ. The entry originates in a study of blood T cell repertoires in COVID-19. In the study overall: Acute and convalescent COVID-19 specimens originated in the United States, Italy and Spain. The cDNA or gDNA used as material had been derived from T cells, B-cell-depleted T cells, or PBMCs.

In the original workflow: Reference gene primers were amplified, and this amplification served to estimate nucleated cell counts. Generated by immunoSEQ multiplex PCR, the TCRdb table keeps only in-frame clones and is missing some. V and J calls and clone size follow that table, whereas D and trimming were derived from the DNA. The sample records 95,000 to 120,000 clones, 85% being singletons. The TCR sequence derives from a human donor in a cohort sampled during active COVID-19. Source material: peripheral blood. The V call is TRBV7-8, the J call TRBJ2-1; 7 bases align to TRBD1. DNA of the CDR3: TGTGCCAGCAGCTTACACCGGGACAGCTACAATGAGCAGTTCTTC. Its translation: CASSLHRDSYNEQFF.